This note documents a single T cell receptor beta chain sequence. This clone has only a few counts. Its specific antigen is unknown. Per-base quality was not reported, and no clone a single base away is much larger than it. The sample's time point, from its label and the paper: baseline before first vaccination. This sample's treatment or condition label indicates: meningococcal conjugate vaccine given as trial control. Vaccinee samples were obtained from the UK trials COV001 and COV002, which included a single-blind randomized controlled phase 2/3 trial of AZD1222 (ChAdOx1 nCoV-19) in healthy adults. Trial participant PBMC samples were collected at day 0 and day 28 after the second dose for TCRbeta chain sequencing. This sample was taken from a study of T cell responses to AZD1222 COVID-19 vaccine (dated by TCRdb to the early 2020s). In terms of the full investigation: TCR sequencing was performed for 230 to 250 trial participants, of whom roughly 200 were given two doses of AZD1222 and some 26 were given two doses of MenACWY control vaccine. Trial participants were enrolled into age subgroups of 18-55, 56-69 and 70-plus years, which contained around 140, 26 and 57 TCR-sequenced participants, respectively.

The CDR3 regions of human TCRbeta chains were analyzed by immunosequencing. The paper's data handling went like this. TCRs in the repertoires were matched against a reference library of SARS-CoV-2-specific TCRs that had been generated with the MIRA antigen-specificity platform. Breadth was defined as the fraction of unique TCRs that were SARS-CoV-2-associated, and depth was defined as the fraction of total T cells that were SARS-CoV-2-associated. Each spike-specific TCR was assigned to its reactive spike region and to a CD4 or CD8 class using the MIRA data. Log10-transformed breadth and depth values were compared by one-way ANOVA with Sidak's multiple comparisons tests. TCRdb mirrors the immuneACCESS table, restricted to in-frame sequences. Some clones are absent from its copies; in checked studies, under half trace to an unresolved V gene, and the reason for the others is unknown. V, J and clone size derive from that table, while D and trimming were established from the DNA sequence. The sample table lists over 70,000 clones, around nine tenths of them with a count of one. The ten largest clones capture 10% of the sample.

What the authors observed across the whole study: No day 14 peak-response samples were available, so repertoires were characterized only after the peak T cell response. After two AZD1222 doses, spike-specific TCR breadth and depth were significantly higher than at day 0 and than in MenACWY recipients. The 56-69-year group was small, and its depth increase did not reach significance, likely because of low power. Vaccine-associated CD4 TCRs spanned the whole spike protein, with dominant responses in regions 160-218 and 743-854. Most participants were white British and females outnumbered males, and the authors suggested that clonal diversity may have been underestimated. Nearly half of unique spike-specific TCRs reportedly recognized epitopes outside regions mutated in the B.1.351 and B.1.1.7 variants. Only six AZD1222 recipients were SARS-CoV-2 seropositive at baseline, limiting conclusions about previously exposed vaccinees.

CDR1 and CDR2, per the germline V gene (reference sequence), are LGHDT and YNNKEL. The cysteine opens and the phenylalanine closes a CDR3 of 15 amino acids. Of the read, only the CDR3 DNA is kept; its 45 bases are in frame from base 1. The V and J ends are trimmed by 1 base and 0 bases, leaving 10 bases between them. The TCR comes from an adult in good health. The V gene is TRBV3-1 (or the pseudogene TRBV3-2) and the J gene is TRBJ2-7; TRBD1 is a possible D gene, resting on 6 matching bases. Sequencing used peripheral blood, obtained on day 0 of MenACWY control vaccination. The CDR3 loop reads CASSQGWTDSYEQYF. The DNA is TGTGCCAGCAGCCAAGGTTGGACAGACTCCTACGAGCAGTACTTC.